This T cell receptor (beta chain) was sequenced for a study of CD8+ T cells in alopecia areata. Study as a whole: Treated patients took oral tofacitinib at 5 to 10 mg twice daily.

Extracted RNA was reverse transcribed, and the resulting cDNA served as sequencing template. TCRdb's copy holds only in-frame clones and misses some; the assay was immunoSEQ multiplex PCR. The sample yields 200,000 to 250,000 clones, 35% to 45% seen once. Trimming left V 1 base short and J 0 bases short, with 13 bases between. Germline assignment: CDR1 LNHNV and CDR2 YYDKDF (reference sequence). The CDR3 sequence is 16 residues long. Treatment specified: oral pan-JAK inhibitor, 5-10 mg twice daily. This receptor was identified in a human donor with alopecia areata. The rearrangement uses TRBV15 and TRBJ2-7; D assignment may be TRBD1 or TRBD2 (5 bases each). The source was CD4+ T cells sorted from blood, collected at roughly week 30, from a patient treated with tofacitinib. CDR3 sequence (DNA): TGTGCCACCAGCAGAGCCGGGACCAGTATCTCCTACGAGCAGTACTTC. Amino acids: CATSRAGTSISYEQYF. The entire variable domain, with the rest obtained from reference TRBV15 and TRBJ2-7, is as follows: DAMVIQNPRYQVTQFGKPVTLSCSQTLNHNVMYWYQQKSSQAPKLLFHYYDKDFNNEADTPDNFQSRRPNTSFCFLDIRSPGLGDTAMYLCATSRAGTSISYEQYFGPGTRLTVT.